Below, one TCR beta chain is given with its context. This sample was taken from a study of blood T cell repertoires in COVID-19. Profiled with immunoSEQ multiplex PCR; TCRdb holds only in-frame clones, not every one. This sample carries 200,000 to 250,000 clones, around 84% of them seen once, and the ten largest clones take 9.5% to 15%. Material for sequencing was peripheral blood. The clonotype originates from a human donor in a cohort sampled during active COVID-19.

The chain's CDR3 is CASSERGQYQYNEQFF. CDR3 DNA sequence: TGTGCCAGCAGTGAAAGGGGACAGTACCAGTACAATGAGCAGTTCTTC. The V call is TRBV2, the J call TRBJ2-1, with 7 bases lining up with TRBD1. With 2 bases clipped from V and 4 bases from J, the junction kept 8 bases outside the gene matches. The CDR3 sequence is 16 residues long. Per germline, CDR1 SNHLY and CDR2 FYNNEI.